These T cell receptor beta chains were read from a single sample in a study of radiation and T cells in renal cell carcinoma. Profiled with immunoSEQ multiplex PCR; TCRdb holds only in-frame clones, not every one. The profile covers 30,000 to 40,000 clones, with approximately 84% appearing a single time and 25% to 40% taken by the ten largest. The source was blood, collected from a patient whose treatment included radiotherapy and nephrectomy. The receptors here all came from a man in his sixties with renal cell carcinoma. Both conserved end residues are part of each CDR3. The D gene is left open where the match is weak. Only part of the rows carry a size: once, few, many, or a class if the clone is expanded.

J gene: TRBJ1-1
D gene: NA
V gene: TRBV2
clone size: NA
CDR3 protein: CASRRTTMNTEAFF
CDR3 DNA: TGTGCCAGCAGGCGGACAACCATGAACACTGAAGCTTTCTTT

J gene: TRBJ2-7
D gene: TRBD1
V gene: TRBV4-3
clone size: NA
CDR3 protein: CASSQEQGAVYEQYF
CDR3 DNA: TGCGCCAGCAGCCAAGAGCAGGGGGCGGTTTACGAGCAGTACTTC

J gene: TRBJ2-1
D gene: TRBD2
V gene: TRBV7-2
clone size: few
CDR3 protein: CASTLAGNEQFF
CDR3 DNA: TGTGCCAGCACACTAGCGGGCAATGAGCAGTTCTTC

J gene: TRBJ2-7
D gene: TRBD1
V gene: TRBV15
clone size: NA
CDR3 protein: CATSSSQGRYEQYF
CDR3 DNA: TGTGCCACCAGCAGTTCACAGGGGAGATACGAGCAGTACTTC

J gene: TRBJ2-3
D gene: TRBD2
V gene: TRBV7-2
clone size: NA
CDR3 protein: CASSPNPTSGAFADTQYF
CDR3 DNA: TGTGCCAGCAGCCCAAATCCGACTAGCGGGGCATTCGCAGATACGCAGTATTTT

J gene: TRBJ2-3
D gene: TRBD2
V gene: TRBV19
clone size: NA
CDR3 protein: CASSGTSGRARADTQYF
CDR3 DNA: TGTGCCAGTAGTGGGACTAGCGGGAGGGCAAGGGCAGATACGCAGTATTTT

J gene: TRBJ2-3
D gene: TRBD1
V gene: TRBV11-2
clone size: NA
CDR3 protein: CASSSDRGVYTQYF
CDR3 DNA: TGTGCCAGCAGCTCTGACAGGGGCGTTTATACGCAGTATTTT

J gene: TRBJ1-4
D gene: NA
V gene: TRBV30
clone size: few
CDR3 protein: CAWSVSNEKLFF
CDR3 DNA: TGTGCCTGGAGTGTTTCTAATGAAAAACTGTTTTTT

J gene: TRBJ2-1
D gene: TRBD1
V gene: TRBV7-2
clone size: NA
CDR3 protein: CASSLSRDRGHDEQFF
CDR3 DNA: TGTGCCAGCAGCTTAAGTAGGGACAGGGGGCACGATGAGCAGTTCTTC

J gene: TRBJ2-1
D gene: TRBD2
V gene: TRBV6-1
clone size: few
CDR3 protein: CASSETSGTRWQFF
CDR3 DNA: TGTGCCAGCAGTGAGACTAGCGGGACGAGATGGCAGTTCTTC

J gene: TRBJ1-3
D gene: NA
V gene: TRBV7-2
clone size: once
CDR3 protein: CASSLTGNPGNTIYF
CDR3 DNA: TGTGCCAGCAGTCTTACAGGGAACCCCGGAAACACCATATATTTT

J gene: TRBJ1-6
D gene: NA
V gene: TRBV30
clone size: NA
CDR3 protein: CAWSLSRTVPAGSPLHF
CDR3 DNA: TGTGCCTGGAGCCTCTCCAGGACGGTACCTGCTGGTTCACCCCTCCACTTT

J gene: TRBJ1-5
D gene: TRBD1
V gene: TRBV10-3
clone size: NA
CDR3 protein: CAISVGTGDQPQHF
CDR3 DNA: TGTGCCATCAGTGTTGGGACAGGGGATCAGCCCCAGCATTTT

J gene: TRBJ2-3
D gene: NA
V gene: TRBV6-1
clone size: NA
CDR3 protein: CASSETRRTDTQYF
CDR3 DNA: TGTGCCAGCAGTGAAACCCGGCGGACAGATACGCAGTATTTT

J gene: TRBJ1-2
D gene: NA
V gene: TRBV27
clone size: NA
CDR3 protein: CASTQDSRAVYGYTF
CDR3 DNA: TGTGCCAGCACCCAAGACTCTCGGGCGGTCTATGGCTACACCTTC

J gene: TRBJ2-1
D gene: NA
V gene: TRBV5-6
clone size: NA
CDR3 protein: CASSLGWTALMTNEQFF
CDR3 DNA: TGTGCCAGCAGCTTGGGGTGGACAGCCCTGATGACGAATGAGCAGTTCTTC

J gene: TRBJ2-1
D gene: NA
V gene: TRBV6-5
clone size: NA
CDR3 protein: CASSYSMQGGQFF
CDR3 DNA: TGTGCCAGCAGTTACTCGATGCAGGGCGGGCAGTTCTTC

J gene: TRBJ1-4
D gene: NA
V gene: TRBV7-2
clone size: NA
CDR3 protein: CASSQDRATNEKLFF
CDR3 DNA: TGTGCCAGCAGCCAAGATAGGGCAACTAATGAAAAACTGTTTTTT

J gene: TRBJ2-1
D gene: NA
V gene: TRBV29-1
clone size: NA
CDR3 protein: CSVGSGFEQFF
CDR3 DNA: TGCAGCGTTGGATCCGGGTTTGAGCAGTTCTTC

J gene: TRBJ2-7
D gene: TRBD1
V gene: TRBV2
clone size: NA
CDR3 protein: CASSGPGQGTPYEQYF
CDR3 DNA: TGTGCCAGCAGTGGTCCGGGACAGGGTACCCCCTACGAGCAGTACTTC

J gene: TRBJ1-2
D gene: NA
V gene: TRBV10-3
clone size: NA
CDR3 protein: CAIPAAPGGSQPNYGYTF
CDR3 DNA: TGTGCCATCCCCGCAGCGCCCGGAGGGAGCCAACCTAACTATGGCTACACCTTC

J gene: TRBJ2-7
D gene: NA
V gene: TRBV18
clone size: NA
CDR3 protein: CASSPFPPPTGEQYF
CDR3 DNA: TGTGCCAGCTCGCCATTCCCGCCCCCGACCGGCGAGCAGTACTTC

J gene: TRBJ1-3
D gene: NA
V gene: TRBV7-2
clone size: NA
CDR3 protein: CASSLYGNTIYF
CDR3 DNA: TGTGCCAGCAGCTTATACGGAAACACCATATATTTT

J gene: TRBJ2-1
D gene: NA
V gene: TRBV4-3
clone size: few
CDR3 protein: CASSQDPPTFYGEQFF
CDR3 DNA: TGCGCCAGCAGCCAAGATCCGCCGACCTTCTACGGTGAGCAGTTCTTC

J gene: TRBJ1-4
D gene: NA
V gene: TRBV12-5
clone size: NA
CDR3 protein: CASGSSGPGEKLFF
CDR3 DNA: TGTGCTAGTGGTTCGAGCGGTCCAGGGGAAAAACTGTTTTTT

J gene: TRBJ1-2
D gene: NA
V gene: TRBV5-1
clone size: NA
CDR3 protein: CASSLDRELSYGYTF
CDR3 DNA: TGCGCCAGCAGCTTGGACAGGGAACTGAGCTATGGCTACACCTTC

J gene: TRBJ1-3
D gene: NA
V gene: TRBV14
clone size: NA
CDR3 protein: CASSQDSPFRHSGNTIYF
CDR3 DNA: TGTGCCAGCAGCCAAGATTCTCCCTTTAGACACTCTGGAAACACCATATATTTT

J gene: TRBJ1-2
D gene: TRBD1
V gene: TRBV25-1
clone size: NA
CDR3 protein: CASSEEGQGVAYGYTF
CDR3 DNA: TGTGCCAGCAGTGAAGAGGGGCAGGGGGTCGCCTATGGCTACACCTTC